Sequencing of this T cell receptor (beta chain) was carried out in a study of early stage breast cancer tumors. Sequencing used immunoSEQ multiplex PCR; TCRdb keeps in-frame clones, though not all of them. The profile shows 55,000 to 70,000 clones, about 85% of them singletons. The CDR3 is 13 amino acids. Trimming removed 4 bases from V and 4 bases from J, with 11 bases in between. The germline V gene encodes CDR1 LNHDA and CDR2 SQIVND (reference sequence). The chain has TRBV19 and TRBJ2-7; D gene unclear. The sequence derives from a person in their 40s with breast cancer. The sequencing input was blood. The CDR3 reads CASSNPPAYEQYF. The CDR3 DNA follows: TGTGCCAGTAGTAACCCCCCTGCATACGAGCAGTACTTC.